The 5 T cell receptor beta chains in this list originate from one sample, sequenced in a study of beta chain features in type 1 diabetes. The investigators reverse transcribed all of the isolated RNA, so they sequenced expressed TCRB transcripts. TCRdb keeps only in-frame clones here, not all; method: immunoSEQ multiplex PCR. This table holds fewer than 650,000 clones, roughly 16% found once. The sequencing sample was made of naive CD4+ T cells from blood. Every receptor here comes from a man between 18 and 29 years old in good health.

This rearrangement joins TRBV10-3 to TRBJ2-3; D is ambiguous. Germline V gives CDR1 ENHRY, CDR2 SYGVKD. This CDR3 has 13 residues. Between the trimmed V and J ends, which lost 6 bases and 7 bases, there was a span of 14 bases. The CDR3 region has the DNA TGTGCCATCAGGGGCTTGAGAATGAATACGCAGTATTTT. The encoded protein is CAIRGLRMNTQYF.

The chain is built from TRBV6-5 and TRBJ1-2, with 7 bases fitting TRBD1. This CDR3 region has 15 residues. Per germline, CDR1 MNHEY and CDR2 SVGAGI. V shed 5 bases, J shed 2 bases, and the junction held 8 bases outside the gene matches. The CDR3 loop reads CASSPIDRANYGYTF. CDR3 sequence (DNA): TGTGCCAGCAGTCCTATCGACAGGGCGAACTATGGCTACACCTTC.

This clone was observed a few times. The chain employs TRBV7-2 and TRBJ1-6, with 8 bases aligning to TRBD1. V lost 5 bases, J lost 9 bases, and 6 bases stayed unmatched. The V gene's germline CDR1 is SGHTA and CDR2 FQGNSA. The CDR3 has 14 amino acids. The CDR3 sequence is CASSLGQEASPLHF. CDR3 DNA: TGTGCCAGCAGCCTGGGACAGGAGGCTTCACCCCTCCACTTT. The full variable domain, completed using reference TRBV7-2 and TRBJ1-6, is GAGVSQSPSNKVTEKGKDVELRCDPISGHTALYWYRQSLGQGLEFLIYFQGNSAPDKSGLPSDRFSAERTGGSVSTLTIQRTQQEDSAVYLCASSLGQEASPLHFGNGTRLTVT.

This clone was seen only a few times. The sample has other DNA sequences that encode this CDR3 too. The CDR3 DNA reads TGCGCCAGCAGCTTGGCTGGGGGCTTCTCCTACAATGAGCAGTTCTTC. As protein: CASSLAGGFSYNEQFF. The V call is TRBV5-1, the J call TRBJ2-1; maybe TRBD1 (6 bases). Trimming removed 0 bases from V and 0 bases from J, with 10 bases in between. Germline V lookup: CDR1 SGHRS, CDR2 YFSETQ. CDR3 length: 16 residues.

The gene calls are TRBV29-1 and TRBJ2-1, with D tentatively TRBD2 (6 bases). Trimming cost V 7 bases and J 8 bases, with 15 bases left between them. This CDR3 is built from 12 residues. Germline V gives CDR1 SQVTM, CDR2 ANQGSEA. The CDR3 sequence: CSAATSSDEQFF. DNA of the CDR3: TGCAGCGCCGCGACTAGTAGCGATGAGCAGTTCTTC.